Listed below are T cell receptor beta chains from one sample, sequenced in a study of T-cell memory formation after mild COVID-19. MiXCR, applied by TCRdb to the 5' RACE reads, yields one record per CDR3 protein. In the table there are about 150,000 distinct CDR3 sequences, under 7% of which are singletons. Sequencing input: PBMCs or a T cell subset sorted from them (not recorded which). Every receptor here comes from an adult woman who had mild COVID-19 (a few samples of this study predate the infection). Cell type and time point are not known. The conserved cysteine and the conserved F or W are not part of the CDR3 here. Fields, in order: J gene, V gene, CDR3 length, CDR3 protein.

TRBJ1-1 TRBV5-6 13 ASSLGQGRDTEAF
TRBJ1-5 TRBV2 11 ASSVRENQPQH
TRBJ2-1 TRBV12-3/TRBV12-4 14 ASSSHGGLAYNEQF
TRBJ2-3 TRBV7-9 12 ASRWRGSTDTQY
TRBJ2-1 TRBV4-1 15 ASSQLLAGGLYNEQF
TRBJ1-1 TRBV20-1 13 SARDRGRGHTEAF
TRBJ2-7 TRBV20-1 9 SAQKGGEQY
TRBJ2-7 TRBV5-1 13 ASSTGLAGVYEQY
TRBJ1-1 TRBV7-9 11 ASSLKGGGEAF
TRBJ1-5 TRBV6-6 14 ASRETGGGGNQPQH
TRBJ1-1 TRBV12-3/TRBV12-4 14 ASSFNRGWGNGEAF
TRBJ2-7 TRBV29-1 9 SANRGYEQY
TRBJ1-1 TRBV7-9 12 ASSPTGMNTEAF
TRBJ1-5 TRBV11-2 12 ASSAGTGNQPQH
TRBJ1-2 TRBV7-3 12 ASSQQGLHYGYT
TRBJ1-2 TRBV6-1 13 ASSERTGPNYGYT
TRBJ1-2 TRBV29-1 12 SVAVQGGLYGYT
TRBJ2-1 TRBV15 9 ATSRQNEQF
TRBJ1-1 TRBV27 12 ASSLAWLGAEAF
TRBJ1-6 TRBV5-1 12 ASSLEPNNSPLH
TRBJ1-2 TRBV7-2 14 ASSLNPQGTRDGYT
TRBJ1-1 TRBV11-2 11 ASSSHRSTEAF
TRBJ2-1 TRBV7-2 14 ASSPRLAGVSNEQF
TRBJ2-1 TRBV12-3/TRBV12-4 13 ASTQELAGRAQQF
TRBJ2-7 TRBV7-8 12 ASSGRETDYEQY
TRBJ2-3 TRBV4-2 14 ASSQILAGSTDTQY
TRBJ1-1 TRBV14 13 ASSQEIHRGGEAF
TRBJ2-3 TRBV27 18 ASSLDRRSSGRFSTDTQY
TRBJ2-1 TRBV7-9 17 ASSLRQGAGGPHYNEQF
TRBJ1-1 TRBV15 14 ATSPPSGGGNTEAF
TRBJ2-7 TRBV18 13 ASSPKSPPPREQY